This is a list of T cell receptor beta chains from one sample in a study of T cell responses to AZD1222 COVID-19 vaccine. Some clones are missing from TCRdb's copy, which holds only in-frame ones; the method was immunoSEQ multiplex PCR. Among tens of thousands of clones listed, approximately 90% were seen once. This material consisted of peripheral blood, taken 28 days after the second AZD1222 dose. The receptor set was obtained from an adult who received the AZD1222 COVID-19 vaccine. The CDR3 runs from the conserved cysteine through the conserved F or W. A D gene is named only where the DNA matches it firmly. Only part of the rows carry a size: once, few, many, or a class if the clone is expanded.

V gene,D gene,J gene,clone size,CDR3 protein,CDR3 DNA
TRBV27,NA,TRBJ2-1,NA,CASSPPRAGLLNNEQFF,TGTGCCAGCAGTCCACCCCGGGCGGGACTCCTAAACAATGAGCAGTTCTTC
TRBV2,TRBD1,TRBJ2-7,NA,CASRGDSYEQYF,TGTGCCAGCAGAGGGGACAGCTACGAGCAGTACTTC
TRBV3-1/TRBV3-2,NA,TRBJ1-4,NA,CASSQPAGVREKLFF,TGTGCCAGCAGCCAACCCGCAGGGGTGCGTGAAAAACTGTTTTTT
TRBV5-1,NA,TRBJ1-2,few,CASSFYGGSGGYTF,TGCGCCAGCAGCTTCTACGGGGGTTCGGGTGGCTACACCTTC
TRBV5-4,TRBD2,TRBJ2-7,NA,CASSPRLAGGLTYEQYF,TGTGCCAGCAGCCCCCGACTAGCGGGGGGCCTCACCTACGAGCAGTACTTC
TRBV7-3,NA,TRBJ1-1,once,CASSYPGGTEAFF,TGTGCCAGCAGCTACCCTGGGGGGACTGAAGCTTTCTTT
TRBV3-1/TRBV3-2,NA,TRBJ2-2,NA,CASSPSVKTGELFF,TGTGCCAGCAGCCCCAGCGTGAAGACCGGGGAGCTGTTTTTT
TRBV28,NA,TRBJ1-6,NA,CASSLTGSPLHF,TGTGCCAGCAGTTTGACAGGTTCACCCCTCCACTTT
TRBV5-4,TRBD1,TRBJ2-7,NA,CASSRGQPGASYEQYF,TGTGCCAGCAGCAGGGGACAGCCCGGAGCCTCCTACGAGCAGTACTTC
TRBV9,NA,TRBJ1-1,NA,CASSVSLLTEAFF,TGTGCCAGCAGCGTATCTTTACTCACTGAAGCTTTCTTT
TRBV7-2,NA,TRBJ1-6,NA,CASNTWGSPSPLHF,TGTGCCAGCAACACATGGGGCAGTCCCTCACCCCTCCACTTT
TRBV5-1,TRBD1,TRBJ1-1,NA,CASTRGAGTGERATEAFF,TGCGCCAGCACCCGGGGGGCCGGGACAGGGGAGCGGGCGACTGAAGCTTTCTTT
TRBV9,TRBD2,TRBJ2-7,NA,CASSVFAGGSSYEQYF,TGTGCCAGCAGCGTGTTTGCGGGGGGCAGCTCCTACGAGCAGTACTTC
TRBV4-1,TRBD2,TRBJ2-2,NA,CASSQGFSGGPLNTGELFF,TGCGCCAGCAGCCAAGGATTTAGCGGGGGGCCTCTGAACACCGGGGAGCTGTTTTTT
TRBV4-3,NA,TRBJ2-7,NA,CASSQDDRSAYEQYF,TGCGCCAGCAGCCAAGACGACAGGTCCGCCTACGAGCAGTACTTC
TRBV11-2,NA,TRBJ1-1,NA,CASSLAGMNTEAFF,TGTGCCAGCAGCTTAGCAGGTATGAACACTGAAGCTTTCTTT
TRBV6-6,TRBD2,TRBJ2-1,NA,CASNQGLSGGNNEQFF,TGTGCCAGCAACCAGGGCTTGAGCGGGGGGAACAATGAGCAGTTCTTC
TRBV13,TRBD1,TRBJ1-3,NA,CASSLEQGAASGNTIYF,TGTGCCAGCAGCTTAGAGCAGGGGGCCGCCTCTGGAAACACCATATATTTT
TRBV11-3,NA,TRBJ2-2,NA,CASSLEGGELFF,TGTGCCAGCAGCTTAGAAGGGGGGGAGCTGTTTTTT
TRBV6-4,NA,TRBJ1-1,NA,CASSASPAEAEAFF,TGTGCCAGCAGTGCATCACCCGCTGAGGCTGAAGCTTTCTTT
TRBV4-3,NA,TRBJ2-7,NA,CASSQGPGHFYEQYF,TGCGCCAGCAGCCAGGGACCGGGACATTTCTACGAGCAGTACTTC
TRBV28,NA,TRBJ1-4,NA,CASMVPTGGDEKLFF,TGTGCCAGCATGGTCCCCACGGGGGGCGATGAAAAACTGTTTTTT
TRBV29-1,NA,TRBJ1-1,NA,CSVPVPMDSGISEAFF,TGCAGCGTCCCCGTCCCTATGGACAGCGGAATCTCTGAAGCTTTCTTT
TRBV6-5,NA,TRBJ1-3,NA,CATESSGNTIYF,TGTGCCACGGAGTCATCTGGAAACACCATATATTTT
TRBV9,NA,TRBJ1-3,NA,CASSVGSSGNTIYF,TGTGCCAGCAGCGTAGGTTCTTCTGGAAACACCATATATTTT
TRBV7-9,NA,TRBJ2-2,NA,CASSSTTVNTGELFF,TGTGCCAGCAGCTCGACGACTGTAAACACCGGGGAGCTGTTTTTT
TRBV5-1,TRBD1,TRBJ1-5,NA,CASSLTGQGGSNQPQHF,TGCGCCAGCAGCTTGACGGGACAGGGTGGGAGCAATCAGCCCCAGCATTTT
TRBV5-1,TRBD2,TRBJ2-1,few,CASSFPGTSGESEQFF,TGCGCCAGCAGCTTTCCCGGGACTAGCGGGGAATCTGAGCAGTTCTTC
TRBV18,NA,TRBJ2-2,NA,CASSSQTRGNTGELFF,TGTGCCAGCTCCTCCCAAACCAGGGGGAACACCGGGGAGCTGTTTTTT
TRBV5-1,TRBD1,TRBJ1-2,NA,CASSWGTGNGYTF,TGCGCCAGCAGCTGGGGGACAGGGAATGGCTACACCTTC
TRBV5-8,TRBD1,TRBJ2-5,NA,CASSPGTGIFQETQYF,TGTGCCAGCAGTCCCGGGACAGGGATTTTCCAAGAGACCCAGTACTTC
TRBV19,NA,TRBJ1-2,NA,CASSMETITVQGYTF,TGTGCCAGTAGTATGGAGACGATAACCGTACAGGGTTACACCTTC
TRBV20-1,NA,TRBJ2-7,NA,CSASARGPYEQYF,TGCAGTGCTAGTGCCAGGGGTCCCTACGAGCAGTACTTC
TRBV7-2,NA,TRBJ1-2,once,CASSFRPGPHYTF,TGTGCCAGCAGCTTCCGGCCGGGCCCCCACTACACCTTC
TRBV5-1,TRBD2,TRBJ2-1,once,CASRSHGLAGGSEQFF,TGCGCCAGCAGATCTCACGGACTAGCGGGGGGTAGTGAGCAGTTCTTC
TRBV10-3,TRBD1,TRBJ1-6,NA,CAISERDRGSSPLHF,TGTGCCATCAGTGAGAGGGACAGGGGGAGTTCACCCCTCCACTTT
TRBV12-3/TRBV12-4,NA,TRBJ2-7,once,CASSFLTYEQYF,TGTGCCAGCAGTTTCCTGACCTACGAGCAGTACTTC